What follows are 30 T cell receptor beta chains derived from one specimen sequenced in a study of OX40 agonist ivuxolimab in advanced cancers. Clones were read by immunoSEQ multiplex PCR, and TCRdb kept only the in-frame ones, dropping some. Of just under 100,000 clones in the sample, less than 95% were seen once. The sequences come from CD4+ or CD8+ T cells sorted from blood, collected in a trial of the OX40 agonist ivuxolimab. The origin of the receptors is an adult with an advanced solid tumor such as melanoma, head and neck, liver or kidney cancer.

The gene calls are TRBV7-8 and TRBJ2-7; D is uncertain. The CDR3 is 14 residues long. With 5 bases removed from V and 0 bases from J, the gap between germline ends came to 11 bases. Germline V gene sequence: CDR1 SGHVS, CDR2 FQNEAQ. The CDR3 loop reads CASSSERVSYEQYF. CDR3 sequence (DNA): TGTGCCAGCAGCAGCGAGCGCGTCTCCTACGAGCAGTACTTC.

The DNA of the CDR3 is TGTGCCAGCAGCTTAACTAGCTCCTACAATGAGCAGTTCTTC. This codes for CASSLTSSYNEQFF. V gene TRBV7-9 combines with J gene TRBJ2-1, with D perhaps matching TRBD2 (5 bases). The CDR3 is made up of 14 amino acids. From germline, CDR1 is SEHNR and CDR2 FQNEAQ (reference sequence). The ends were cut back, 2 bases at V and 0 bases at J, with 5 bases in the middle.

The chain has TRBV9 and TRBJ2-2, with unresolved D. The CDR3 length is 20 residues. Trimming removed 0 bases from V and 1 base from J, with 22 bases in between. Germline CDR1 reads SGDLS; CDR2 reads YYNGEE. CDR3 nucleotides: TGTGCCAGCAGCGTAGGAGGAAGACTTACAAGGACGCGGAACACCGGGGAGCTGTTTTTT. Protein sequence: CASSVGGRLTRTRNTGELFF.

The chain has TRBV7-2 and TRBJ2-3; D gene unclear. CDR1 is SGHTA and CDR2 is FQGNSA in the germline V gene. This CDR3 is 14 amino acids long. V lost 2 bases and J lost 1, with 7 bases in between. CDR3 in amino acids: CASSLRPRTDTQYF. CDR3 DNA: TGTGCCAGCAGCTTAAGGCCCCGCACAGATACGCAGTATTTT.

V gene TRBV7-2 combines with J gene TRBJ1-3, with D unresolved. CDR1 is SGHTA and CDR2 is FQGNSA in the germline V gene. V lost 1 base and J 0 bases, leaving 7 bases between the germline ends. The CDR3 runs to 15 residues. The CDR3 nucleotides read TGTGCCAGCAGCTTAGTTCTATCCTCTGGAAACACCATATATTTT. It translates to CASSLVLSSGNTIYF.

The gene calls are TRBV2 and TRBJ1-2; D is perhaps TRBD1 (6 bases). The CDR3 covers 13 residues. The V and J ends lost 6 bases and 4 bases respectively, with 12 bases between them. CDR1 and CDR2 from the germline V gene are SNHLY and FYNNEI. The CDR3 region has the DNA TGTGCCAGCAGAACACAGGGATCCTATGGCTACACCTTC. Protein sequence: CASRTQGSYGYTF.

J is TRBJ2-7 and V is TRBV7-9; no clear D. Germline V gene data show CDR1 as SEHNR and CDR2 as FQNEAQ (reference sequence). The CDR3 is 14 residues long. V was clipped by 4 bases and J by 2 bases, with 12 bases between them. DNA of the CDR3: TGTGCCAGCAGCTCGGTAAATTGGCCCTACGAGCAGTACTTC. Its translation is CASSSVNWPYEQYF.

The J gene is TRBJ2-2, the V gene TRBV5-1, with TRBD1 identical over 8 bases. V gave up 1 base and J gave up 6 bases; unmatched junction bases: 2. Germline CDR1 is SGHRS and CDR2 is YFSETQ. The CDR3 has 14 amino acids. The CDR3 coding sequence is TGCGCCAGCAGCTTGCAGGGGGCGGCCGGGGAGCTGTTTTTT. Translation gives CASSLQGAAGELFF.

This chain links TRBV7-9 with TRBJ2-7, with 7 bases fitting TRBD1. The CDR3 is made up of 19 amino acids. J lost 2 bases, V lost 4 bases, and 20 bases had no gene match. Germline CDR1 is SEHNR and CDR2 is FQNEAQ (reference sequence). The CDR3, as DNA: TGTGCCAGCAGCTCCTCCGGGACAGACCTTTTTACACCGCCCTACGAGCAGTACTTC. Its translation is CASSSSGTDLFTPPYEQYF.

The chain has TRBV2 and TRBJ1-2, with D perhaps matching TRBD1 (5 bases). V lost 3 bases to trimming and J lost 3 bases, with 14 bases between them. This CDR3 has 15 residues. Germline V gives CDR1 SNHLY, CDR2 FYNNEI. The CDR3 nucleotides read TGTGCCAGCAGTGAGGCTTCAGGGACGTACTATGGCTACACCTTC. This gives the protein CASSEASGTYYGYTF.

V and J are TRBV5-1 and TRBJ2-1; TRBD1 might be the D (6 bases). The CDR3 covers 17 residues. V dropped 1 base and J dropped 5 bases, with 19 bases sitting between them. Per germline, CDR1 SGHRS and CDR2 YFSETQ. Here the CDR3 reads CASSLMSFRGPNNEQFF. The CDR3 DNA is TGCGCCAGCAGCTTGATGTCGTTCAGGGGTCCGAACAATGAGCAGTTCTTC.

The V and J genes are TRBV4-1 and TRBJ1-1, with TRBD1 identical over 7 bases. The CDR3 has 17 residues. The junction had 8 bases not matched to a gene; V was cut back by 1 base and J by 0 bases. CDR1 is MGHRA, CDR2 YSYEKL, per germline. The chain's CDR3 is CASSQGRGGPMNTEAFF. The CDR3 DNA sequence: TGCGCCAGCAGCCAAGGGAGAGGGGGCCCCATGAACACTGAAGCTTTCTTT.

The rearrangement links TRBV29-1 to TRBJ2-1, with 8 bases identical to TRBD1. CDR3 length: 14 amino acids. Germline values: CDR1 SQVTM, CDR2 ANQGSEA. The junction had 9 bases not matched to a gene; V was cut back by 4 bases and J by 7 bases. This chain's CDR3 is CSVGQGSFRNEQFF. CDR3 sequence (DNA): TGCAGCGTTGGACAGGGGAGTTTCAGAAATGAGCAGTTCTTC.

The CDR3 nucleotides read TGTGCCAGTAGTATTAGGGGTGATTCACCCCTCCACTTT. Translating it yields CASSIRGDSPLHF. The V gene is TRBV19, the J gene TRBJ1-6; weak D call: TRBD1 (5 bases). Trimming stripped 3 bases from V and 8 bases from J, with 8 bases between. Per the germline V gene, CDR1 is LNHDA and CDR2 is SQIVND (reference sequence). The CDR3 is 13 residues long.

This chain uses TRBV7-2 with TRBJ2-7, with TRBD1 matching 11 bases. V was clipped by 5 bases and J by 4 bases; unmatched bases: 7. The length of the CDR3 is 15 residues. The germline V gene encodes CDR1 SGHTA and CDR2 FQGNSA. As DNA, the CDR3 is TGTGCCAGCAGCCCCGGGACAGGGGGGTATTACGAGCAGTACTTC. Protein product: CASSPGTGGYYEQYF.

V and J are TRBV4-3 and TRBJ2-5, with D maybe TRBD2 (6 bases). The ends were cut back, 4 bases at V and 5 bases at J, with 20 bases in the middle. In germline, CDR1 is LGHNA, CDR2 YSLEER. The length of the CDR3 is 16 residues. The CDR3 nucleotides read TGCGCCAGCAGCCCCTCAAGCGGGTCCCTCGGGGAGACCCAGTACTTC. This encodes CASSPSSGSLGETQYF.

V and J are TRBV7-9 and TRBJ2-1, with D hard to call. V was clipped by 2 bases and J by 5 bases, with 10 bases between them. CDR1 is SEHNR and CDR2 is FQNEAQ in the germline V gene (reference sequence). CDR3 size: 14 residues. The CDR3 here is CASSLWSAHNEQFF. The CDR3 DNA is TGTGCCAGCAGCTTATGGAGCGCCCACAATGAGCAGTTCTTC.

V is TRBV25-1 and J is TRBJ2-3; TRBD1 matches 9 bases. Germline-derived CDR1 and CDR2 are MGHDK and SYGVNS. The ends lost 5 bases at V and 1 base at J; junction bases unmatched: 7. This CDR3 region has 16 residues. The CDR3 DNA reads as TGTGCCAGCAGTCCCCTTCGGACAGGGGGCACAGATACGCAGTATTTT. Translating gives CASSPLRTGGTDTQYF.

The chain is built from TRBV2 and TRBJ2-7; D tentatively reads TRBD1 or TRBD2 (5 bases each). Trimming removed 8 bases at V and 3 bases at J, with 17 bases between. The CDR3 is 14 residues long. CDR1 is SNHLY, CDR2 FYNNEI, per germline. The CDR3 sequence: CASVLRDGIYEQYF. CDR3 nucleotides: TGTGCCAGCGTGCTGAGGGACGGAATCTACGAGCAGTACTTC.

This clone was observed once. An end of the junction differs from the germline gene, which may be a read error. The rearrangement joins TRBV30 to TRBJ1-4; 7 positions agree with TRBD1. The CDR3 consists of 13 residues. The germline V gene encodes CDR1 GTSNPN and CDR2 SVGIG (reference sequence). As DNA, the CDR3 is TGTGCCAGCCGGGACAGCCCACGAGAAAAAACTGTTTTT. Protein product: CASRDSPREKTVF.

The chain combines TRBV5-6 with TRBJ1-4; D possibly corresponds to TRBD1 (6 bases). Deletions cut 7 bases from V and 8 bases from J, with 15 bases between. CDR1 is SGHDT, CDR2 YYEEEE, per germline. This CDR3 spans 13 amino acids. CDR3 protein: CASHHGGGEKLFF. CDR3 coding DNA: TGTGCCAGCCACCACGGGGGGGGCGAAAAACTGTTTTTT.

The gene calls are TRBV15 and TRBJ1-1, with D uncertain. The ends were cut back, 3 bases at V and 1 base at J, with 15 bases in the middle. The germline CDR1 and CDR2 sequences are LNHNV and YYDKDF (reference sequence). The CDR3 extends over 16 amino acids. DNA for the CDR3: TGTGCCACCAGCAGTGGTGGGAGGCATTCGAACACTGAAGCTTTCTTT. It is translated as CATSSGGRHSNTEAFF.

The chain carries TRBV25-1 and TRBJ1-2; 11 bases map to TRBD1. Germline V gene lookup returns CDR1 MGHDK and CDR2 SYGVNS. The CDR3 sequence is 16 residues long. Losses at the gene ends were 0 bases for V and 5 bases for J; bases not matched to a gene: 5. Written as DNA, the CDR3 is TGTGCCAGCAGTGAATATGGGGGACAGGGGGTTTATGGCTACACCTTC. This gives the protein CASSEYGGQGVYGYTF.

This chain joins TRBV10-3 and TRBJ2-3; TRBD1 might be the D (6 bases). The V end was cut by 7 bases, the J end by 7 bases, with 18 bases between. This CDR3 spans 14 amino acids. CDR1 is ENHRY and CDR2 is SYGVKD in the germline V gene. The CDR3 loop reads CAINSLGGGNTQYF. The CDR3, as DNA: TGTGCCATCAATTCCCTAGGGGGTGGAAATACGCAGTATTTT.

The chain has TRBV6-5 and TRBJ2-1, with D hard to call. CDR3 length: 15 residues. V was shortened by 2 bases and J by 4 bases, with 12 bases between the two germline ends. CDR1 is MNHEY and CDR2 is SVGAGI in the germline V gene. This CDR3 reads CASSYPRGAYNEQFF. For the CDR3, the DNA is TGTGCCAGCAGTTACCCCCGCGGAGCTTACAATGAGCAGTTCTTC.

The chain carries TRBV6-1 and TRBJ2-2; 7 positions match TRBD1. V was clipped by 11 bases and J by 1 base; unmatched bases: 4. CDR1 is MNHNS, CDR2 SASEGT, per germline. The CDR3 covers 13 residues. Written as DNA, the CDR3 is TGTGCCGGGGGACAGTTGAACACCGGGGAGCTGTTTTTT. Translation: CAGGQLNTGELFF.

This sequence joins TRBV28 and TRBJ1-4; 7 bases are a match to TRBD1. The CDR3 totals 14 residues. Germline V lookup: CDR1 MDHEN, CDR2 SYDVKM. V lost 3 bases, J lost 7 bases, and 5 bases stayed unmatched. CDR3 DNA sequence: TGTGCCAGCAGTTTTTTGGGACAGCGTGAAAAACTGTTTTTT. Amino acids: CASSFLGQREKLFF.

This clone was seen only once. The chain uses TRBV20-1 and TRBJ1-1; weak D call: TRBD1 (6 bases). The V end was cut by 8 bases, the J end by 8 bases, with 15 bases between. Looked up from germline, CDR1 is DFQATT and CDR2 is SNEGSKA (reference sequence). This CDR3 region has 11 residues. The CDR3 DNA sequence: TGCAGTCCTAAACAGGGAATCGAAGCTTTCTTT. Protein sequence: CSPKQGIEAFF.

This clone has only a few counts. V is TRBV6-5 and J is TRBJ1-2; TRBD1 matches at 9 bases. V lost 2 bases and J lost 10; bases outside the gene matches: 8. Germline CDR1 is MNHEY and CDR2 is SVGAGI. This CDR3 contains 14 residues. The CDR3 DNA reads as TGTGCCAGCAGTTACGTGGACAGGGGAATCGACTACACCTTC. Its protein is CASSYVDRGIDYTF.

The gene calls are TRBV5-4 and TRBJ2-3; D uncertain. Germline CDR1 is SGHNT and CDR2 is YYREEE (reference sequence). V was cut by 0 bases and J by 0 bases, with 11 bases left in between. CDR3 length: 16 amino acids. This chain's CDR3 is CASSLGSATSTDTQYF. The CDR3 DNA reads as TGTGCCAGCAGCTTGGGCAGCGCGACTAGCACAGATACGCAGTATTTT.